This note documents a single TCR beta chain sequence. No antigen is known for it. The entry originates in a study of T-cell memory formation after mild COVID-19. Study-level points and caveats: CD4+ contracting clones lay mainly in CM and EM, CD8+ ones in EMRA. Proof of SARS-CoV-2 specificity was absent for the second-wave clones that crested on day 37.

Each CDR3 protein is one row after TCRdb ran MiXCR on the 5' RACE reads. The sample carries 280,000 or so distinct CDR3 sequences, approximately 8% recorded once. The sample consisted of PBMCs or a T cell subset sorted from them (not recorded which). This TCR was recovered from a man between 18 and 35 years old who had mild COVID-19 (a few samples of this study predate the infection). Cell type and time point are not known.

The CDR3 spells CASSQIAGELFF. The CDR3 DNA sequence: TGCGCCAGCAGCCAGATAGCCGGGGAGCTGTTTTTT. The rearrangement links TRBV4-3 to TRBJ2-2; no firm D call. Per the germline V gene, CDR1 is LGHNA and CDR2 is YSLEER. This CDR3 comprises 12 residues. Trimming removed 3 bases from V and 6 bases from J, with 5 bases in between.